The next 2 T cell receptor beta chains were all read from a single sample in a study. MiXCR, applied by TCRdb to the RT-PCR reads, yields one record per CDR3 protein. The sample holds more than 550,000 distinct CDR3 sequences, over 12% seen once. The sequencing sample was made of memory CD4+ T cells from blood. The origin of the receptors is a female donor in good health, serving as a healthy control.

The rearrangement joins TRBV5-1 to TRBJ2-6; D may be TRBD1 or TRBD2 (6 bases each). Germline CDR1 reads SGHRS; CDR2 reads YFSETQ. CDR3 length: 17 residues. The ends were cut back, 0 bases at V and 2 bases at J, with 12 bases in the middle. CDR3 nucleotides: TGCGCCAGCAGCTTGGAGGGGGGTGCGACTGGGGCCAACGTCCTGACTTTC. Amino acid sequence: CASSLEGGATGANVLTF. Looking up the rest from reference TRBV5-1 and TRBJ2-6 gives the full variable domain: KAGVTQTPRYLIKTRGQQVTLSCSPISGHRSVSWYQQTPGQGLQFLFEYFSETQRNKGNFPGRFSGRQFSNSRSEMNVSTLELGDSALYLCASSLEGGATGANVLTFGAGSRLTVL.

This clonotype was recorded at least ten times. The chain joins TRBV20-1 to TRBJ1-5; D remains unclear. The CDR3 has 12 amino acids. The germline V and J ends were trimmed by 4 bases and 0 bases, with 4 bases remaining between them. In germline, CDR1 is DFQATT, CDR2 SNEGSKA (reference sequence). The CDR3 loop is CSATPSNQPQHF. The DNA for the CDR3 is TGCAGTGCTACACCTAGCAATCAGCCCCAGCATTTT.